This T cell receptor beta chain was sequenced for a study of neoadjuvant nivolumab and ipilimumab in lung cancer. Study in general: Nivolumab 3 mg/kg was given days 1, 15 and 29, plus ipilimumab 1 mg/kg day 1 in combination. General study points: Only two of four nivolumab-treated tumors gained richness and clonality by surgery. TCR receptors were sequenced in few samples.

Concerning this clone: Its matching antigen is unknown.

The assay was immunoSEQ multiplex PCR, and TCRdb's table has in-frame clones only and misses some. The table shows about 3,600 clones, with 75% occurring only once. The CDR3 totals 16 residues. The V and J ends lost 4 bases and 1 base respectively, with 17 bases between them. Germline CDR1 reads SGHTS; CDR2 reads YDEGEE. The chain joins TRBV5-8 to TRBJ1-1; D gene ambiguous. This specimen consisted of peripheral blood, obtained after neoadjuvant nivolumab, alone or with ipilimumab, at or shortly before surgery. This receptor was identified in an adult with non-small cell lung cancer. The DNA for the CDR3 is TGTGCCAGCAGCGTTAGTGGTGGTTACAGGAACACTGAAGCTTTCTTT. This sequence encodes CASSVSGGYRNTEAFF. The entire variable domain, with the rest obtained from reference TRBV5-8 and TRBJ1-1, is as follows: EAGVTQSPTHLIKTRGQQATLRCSPISGHTSVYWYQQALGLGLQFLLWYDEGEERNRGNFPPRFSGRQFPNYSSELNVNALELEDSALYLCASSVSGGYRNTEAFFGQGTRLTVV.